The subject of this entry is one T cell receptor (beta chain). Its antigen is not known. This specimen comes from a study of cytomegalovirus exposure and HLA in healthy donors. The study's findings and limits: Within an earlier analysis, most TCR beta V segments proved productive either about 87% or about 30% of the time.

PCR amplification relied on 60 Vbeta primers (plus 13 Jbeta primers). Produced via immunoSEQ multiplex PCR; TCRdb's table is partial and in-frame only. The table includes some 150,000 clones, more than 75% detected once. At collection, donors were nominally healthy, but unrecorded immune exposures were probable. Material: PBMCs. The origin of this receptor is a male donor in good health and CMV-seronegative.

This chain's CDR3 is CAINPGQGSYNEQFF. In nucleotides, the CDR3 is TGTGCCATCAATCCGGGACAGGGGTCCTACAATGAGCAGTTCTTC. The chain has TRBV10-3 and TRBJ2-1; TRBD1 agrees at 10 bases. Germline-derived CDR1 and CDR2 are ENHRY and SYGVKD. The CDR3 is made up of 15 amino acids. Trimming at V came to 7 bases and at J to 1 base, leaving 4 bases not matched to a gene.